The 15 T cell receptor beta chains below come from one sample, sequenced in a study of control samples from healthy donors and cancer patients. Produced via immunoSEQ multiplex PCR; TCRdb's table is partial and in-frame only. Here the sample spans 350,000 to 450,000 clones, around nine tenths being singletons. Source material: PBMCs. The receptors were gathered from a man in his forties with head and neck cancer.

The J gene is TRBJ1-5, the V gene TRBV30; 9 nucleotides match TRBD1. CDR3 length: 18 residues. The trim removed 2 bases at V and 0 bases at J, leaving 11 bases unmatched. The germline CDR1 and CDR2 sequences are GTSNPN and SVGIG (reference sequence). This CDR3 is CAWSIRTGDTYSNQPQHF. The CDR3 DNA follows: TGTGCCTGGAGTATCCGGACAGGGGACACTTATAGCAATCAGCCCCAGCATTTT.

The rearrangement links TRBV18 to TRBJ2-3; a weak D match, TRBD1 (6 bases). This CDR3 is 15 amino acids long. Between the trimmed V and J ends, which lost 4 bases and 1 base, there was a span of 12 bases. The germline CDR1 and CDR2 sequences are KGHSH and LQKENI. CDR3 sequence: CASSLFEGGTDTQYF. CDR3 sequence (DNA): TGTGCCAGCTCACTGTTCGAGGGGGGCACAGATACGCAGTATTTT.

This clone was detected only once. The chain carries TRBV2 and TRBJ1-6, with 9 bases aligning to TRBD1. CDR1 and CDR2 (germline): SNHLY, FYNNEI. The CDR3 totals 15 residues. The V and J ends lost 3 bases and 7 bases, in that order; junction bases with no gene match: 4. The CDR3 region is CASSEVGTGNSPLHF. In DNA form, the CDR3 reads TGTGCCAGCAGTGAGGTGGGGACAGGGAATTCACCCCTCCACTTT.

This clone was seen just once. This chain connects TRBV30 to TRBJ1-4; D unresolved. From germline, CDR1 is GTSNPN and CDR2 SVGIG (reference sequence). The length of the CDR3 is 14 residues. Deletions cut 5 bases from V and 0 bases from J, with 10 bases between. The CDR3 DNA is TGTGCCTGGGGGGAGAGTGCAACTAATGAAAAACTGTTTTTT. It codes for CAWGESATNEKLFF.

The genes are TRBV7-9 and TRBJ2-7, with 9 bases matching TRBD2. Trimming at V came to 11 bases and at J to 0 bases, leaving 8 bases not matched to a gene. Germline V gene data show CDR1 as SEHNR and CDR2 as FQNEAQ (reference sequence). The CDR3 loop spans 14 amino acids. The CDR3 loop reads CASGRSGSSYEQYF. CDR3 DNA sequence: TGTGCCTCGGGGCGTAGCGGGAGCTCCTACGAGCAGTACTTC.

The V call is TRBV4-3, the J call TRBJ1-2, with 8 positions matching TRBD1. Trimming took 3 bases from V and 6 from J; bases not matched to a gene: 3. Germline V lookup: CDR1 LGHNA, CDR2 YSLEER. CDR3 length: 13 amino acids. CDR3 bases: TGCGCCAGCAGCCACAGGACAGGGCATGGCTACACCTTC. The encoded protein is CASSHRTGHGYTF.

Here the CDR3 DNA reads TGTGCCAGCAGCTTAGTGGTGGGGAGCTCCTACGAGCAGTACTTC. Its translation is CASSLVVGSSYEQYF. V usage is TRBV7-2 and J usage is TRBJ2-7, with D maybe TRBD2 (5 bases). V was pared by 1 base and J by 0 bases, with 10 bases between. Germline V gene lookup returns CDR1 SGHTA and CDR2 FQGNSA. The CDR3 consists of 15 residues.

The chain employs TRBV6-5 and TRBJ2-3, with 8 bases fitting TRBD1. J lost 3 bases, V lost 2 bases, and 1 base had no gene match. Germline CDR1 and CDR2: MNHEY and SVGAGI. CDR3 size: 14 residues. The CDR3 bases are TGTGCCAGCAGTTACCGGACAGGGACAGATACGCAGTATTTT. It translates to CASSYRTGTDTQYF.

The chain joins TRBV28 to TRBJ1-1; maybe TRBD1 (6 bases). The CDR3 consists of 14 residues. Germline V gene lookup returns CDR1 MDHEN and CDR2 SYDVKM. V was trimmed by 5 bases and J by 5 bases, leaving 15 bases between them. The CDR3 coding sequence is TGTGCCAGCAGTCCGGGGGGGCTTGGAACTGAAGCTTTCTTT. It translates to CASSPGGLGTEAFF.

The V call is TRBV24-1, the J call TRBJ1-1; tentative D call: TRBD1 (6 bases). This CDR3 comprises 13 residues. V was pared by 3 bases and J by 8 bases, with 12 bases between. Germline lookup yields CDR1 KGHDR and CDR2 SFDVKD. The CDR3 here is CATSDGGRTEAFF. The DNA for the CDR3 is TGTGCCACCAGTGATGGGGGGCGGACAGAAGCTTTCTTT.

This chain links TRBV7-9 with TRBJ2-1; tentatively, D is TRBD2 (7 bases). Trimming took 1 base from V and 7 from J, leaving 14 bases between them. Per germline, CDR1 SEHNR and CDR2 FQNEAQ (reference sequence). The CDR3 totals 15 residues. The CDR3 sequence: CASSLGAGAYNEQFF. CDR3 coding DNA: TGTGCCAGCAGCTTAGGGGCGGGGGCATATAATGAGCAGTTCTTC.

The J gene is TRBJ1-1, the V gene TRBV18; D is undetermined. The V end lost 6 bases, the J end lost 5 bases, and 19 bases lay between the germline ends. CDR3 length: 15 residues. CDR1 and CDR2 (germline): KGHSH, LQKENI. CDR3: CASSPRPSIVTEAFF. The DNA for the CDR3 is TGTGCCAGCTCCCCGCGACCTTCGATAGTTACTGAAGCTTTCTTT.

This chain joins TRBV15 and TRBJ1-3; D may be TRBD1 (5 bases). This CDR3 region has 14 residues. The V and J ends lost 3 bases and 4 bases respectively, with 10 bases between them. Germline CDR1 reads LNHNV; CDR2 reads YYDKDF (reference sequence). The CDR3, as DNA: TGTGCCACCAGCAGGGAGGGGTCAGGAAACACCATATATTTT. Its protein product is CATSREGSGNTIYF.

Comments on this clone: Within the sample, other DNA sequences also encode this same CDR3. This chain uses TRBV30 with TRBJ2-7; no firm D call. CDR3 length: 11 amino acids. CDR1 is GTSNPN and CDR2 is SVGIG in the germline V gene (reference sequence). Trimming stripped 0 bases from V and 4 bases from J, with 4 bases between. The DNA for the CDR3 is TGTGCCTGGAGTGTTGGGTACGAGCAGTACTTC. It is translated as CAWSVGYEQYF.

This sequence joins TRBV4-1 and TRBJ2-7; D unresolved. The germline V gene encodes CDR1 MGHRA and CDR2 YSYEKL. CDR3 length: 14 residues. V was clipped by 1 base and J by 3 bases, with 10 bases between them. The CDR3 is CASSQGFRGYEQYF. For the CDR3, the DNA is TGCGCCAGCAGCCAAGGCTTCAGAGGCTACGAGCAGTACTTC.